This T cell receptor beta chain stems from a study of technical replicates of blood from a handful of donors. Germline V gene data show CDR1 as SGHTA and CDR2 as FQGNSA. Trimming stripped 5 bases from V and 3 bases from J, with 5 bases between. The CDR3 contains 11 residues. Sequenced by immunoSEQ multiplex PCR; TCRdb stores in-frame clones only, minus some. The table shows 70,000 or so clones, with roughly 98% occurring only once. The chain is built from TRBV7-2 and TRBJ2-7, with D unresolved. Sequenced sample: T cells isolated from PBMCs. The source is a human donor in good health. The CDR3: CASSLLYEQYF. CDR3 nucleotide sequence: TGTGCCAGCAGCCTTCTCTACGAGCAGTACTTC.